A selection of T cell receptor beta chains follows, all from one sample in a study of OX40 agonist ivuxolimab in advanced cancers. TCRdb's table, derived via immunoSEQ multiplex PCR, lists solely in-frame clones and lacks some. This table has about 130,000 clones, about nine tenths appearing once. The input for sequencing was CD4+ or CD8+ T cells sorted from blood, taken in a trial of the OX40 agonist ivuxolimab. All receptors come from an adult with an advanced solid tumor such as melanoma, head and neck, liver or kidney cancer. CDR3s include the opening cysteine and the closing phenylalanine or tryptophan. Fields, in order: V gene, J gene, clone size, CDR3 protein. Expanded clones are given a class, and other clones once, few, many or no size at all.

TRBV30	TRBJ2-7	.	CAWSRDRLKF
TRBV14	TRBJ2-1	once	CASSFLPGQGHNEQFF
TRBV5-4	TRBJ2-6	.	CASTLQGSGANVLTF
TRBV28	TRBJ1-6	.	CASLLLGPNNSPLHF
TRBV7-2	TRBJ2-7	.	CASSSARGPNEQYF
TRBV5-1	TRBJ2-1	.	CASSLAPAGLYNEQFF
TRBV12-5	TRBJ1-5	.	CASGTGQGAIQPQHF
TRBV28	TRBJ1-2	.	CASSRTGGAYGYTF
TRBV6-5	TRBJ2-7	.	CASSYATSGRAQYF
TRBV28	TRBJ1-1	.	CASSFQGTEAFF
TRBV5-1	TRBJ2-7	.	CASSLGQGDEQYF
TRBV28	TRBJ1-5	.	CASSGTRDSSYSNQPQHF
TRBV5-1	TRBJ2-7	.	CASSPNSGSLRDF
TRBV19	TRBJ1-2	.	CASSILGQNYGYTF
TRBV5-1	TRBJ2-2	.	CASSLSGNTNTGELFF
TRBV5-4	TRBJ2-3	once	CASSRDPGPPDTQYF
TRBV5-4	TRBJ1-2	.	CASSPDLAVWNGYTF
TRBV19	TRBJ2-1	.	CASSLRESLNEQFF
TRBV9	TRBJ1-1	.	CASSAVRGQGSEAFF
TRBV28	TRBJ1-1	.	CASIIGTEAFF
TRBV28	TRBJ2-1	.	CASSSRGRGSQYNEQFF
TRBV6-1	TRBJ2-5	.	CASSEGTGGFGETQYF
TRBV28	.	.	CASSFPGLAYEQYF
TRBV7-2	TRBJ1-2	.	CASSQRTGVIYGYTF
TRBV2	TRBJ2-2	few	CASSERSGTANTGELFF
TRBV19	TRBJ1-2	.	CASSFISGNYGYTF
TRBV5-1	TRBJ2-6	.	CASSPTGIAGANVLTF
TRBV6-5	TRBJ1-3	.	CASSYSRRPSGNTIYF
TRBV7-2	TRBJ2-1	.	CASSLTRDNEQFF
TRBV6-5	TRBJ1-2	.	CASSYSYSRGSGYTF
TRBV18	TRBJ2-2	.	CASSTLAGANTGELFF
TRBV30	TRBJ1-5	.	CAWSWTGGKQPQHF
TRBV5-4	TRBJ2-2	once	CASSLTSGSAGELFF
TRBV30	TRBJ1-4	.	CAWDKRGNEKLFF
TRBV4-3	TRBJ2-3	.	CASSRSNALAATDTQYF